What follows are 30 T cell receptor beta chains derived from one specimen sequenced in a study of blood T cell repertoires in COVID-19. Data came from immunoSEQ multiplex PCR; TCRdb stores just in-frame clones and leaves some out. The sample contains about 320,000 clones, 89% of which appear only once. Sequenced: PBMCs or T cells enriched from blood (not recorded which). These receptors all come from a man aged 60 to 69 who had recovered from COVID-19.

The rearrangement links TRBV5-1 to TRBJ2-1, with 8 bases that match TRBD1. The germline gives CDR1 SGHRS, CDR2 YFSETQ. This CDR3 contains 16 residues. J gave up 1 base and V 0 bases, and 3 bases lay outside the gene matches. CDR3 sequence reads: CASSLGDRGSYNEQFF. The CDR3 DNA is TGCGCCAGCAGCTTGGGTGACAGGGGTTCCTACAATGAGCAGTTCTTC.

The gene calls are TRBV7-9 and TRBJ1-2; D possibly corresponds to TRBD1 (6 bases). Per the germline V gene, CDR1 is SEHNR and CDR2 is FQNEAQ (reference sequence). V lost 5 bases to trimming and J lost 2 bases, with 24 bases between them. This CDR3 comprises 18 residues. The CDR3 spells CASSRQWTASSRNYGYTF. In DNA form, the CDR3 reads TGTGCCAGCAGCCGACAGTGGACAGCAAGCTCGCGAAACTATGGCTACACCTTC.

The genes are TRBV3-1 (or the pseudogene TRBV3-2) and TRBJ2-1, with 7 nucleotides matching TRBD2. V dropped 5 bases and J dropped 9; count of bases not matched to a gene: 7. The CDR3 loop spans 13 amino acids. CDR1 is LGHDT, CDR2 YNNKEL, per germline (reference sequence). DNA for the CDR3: TGTGCCAGCAGCTGGAGCGGGGACGGTGAGCAGTTCTTC. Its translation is CASSWSGDGEQFF.

CDR3 residues: CASSQKGLAGRETQYF. In DNA, the CDR3 is TGCGCCAGCAGCCAAAAGGGACTAGCGGGCCGGGAGACCCAGTACTTC. The rearrangement joins TRBV4-3 to TRBJ2-5; 12 nucleotides agree with TRBD2. The J segment lost 5 bases and the V segment lost 2 bases, leaving 6 bases of the junction unmatched. Germline values: CDR1 LGHNA, CDR2 YSLEER. The CDR3 consists of 16 residues.

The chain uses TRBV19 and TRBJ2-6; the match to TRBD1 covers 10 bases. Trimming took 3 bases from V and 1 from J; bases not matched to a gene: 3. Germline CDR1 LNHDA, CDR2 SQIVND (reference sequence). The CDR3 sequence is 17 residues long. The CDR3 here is CASSIGTGVSGANVLTF. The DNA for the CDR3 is TGTGCCAGTAGTATCGGGACAGGGGTTTCTGGGGCCAACGTCCTGACTTTC.

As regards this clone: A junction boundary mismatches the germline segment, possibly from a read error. The CDR3 region is CASIEGGPPSTEAFF. The DNA of the CDR3 is TGTGCCAGCATTGAAGGGGGGCCCCCGTCTACTGAAGCTTTCTTT. The rearrangement uses TRBV6-1 and TRBJ1-1, with a tentative D call TRBD1 (6 bases). CDR1 is MNHNS and CDR2 is SASEGT in the germline V gene. The CDR3 contains 15 residues.

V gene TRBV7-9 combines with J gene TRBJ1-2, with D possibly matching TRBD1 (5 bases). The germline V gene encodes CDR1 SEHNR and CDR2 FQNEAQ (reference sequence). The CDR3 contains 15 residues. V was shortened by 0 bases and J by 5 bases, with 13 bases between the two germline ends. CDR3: CASSLATGGRYGYTF. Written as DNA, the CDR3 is TGTGCCAGCAGCTTAGCTACAGGAGGGAGGTATGGCTACACCTTC.

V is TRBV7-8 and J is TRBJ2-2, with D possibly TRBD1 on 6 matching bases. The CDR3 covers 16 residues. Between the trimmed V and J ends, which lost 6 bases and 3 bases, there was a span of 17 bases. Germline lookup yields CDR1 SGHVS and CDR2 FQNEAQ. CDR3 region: CASRKLGTSDTGELFF. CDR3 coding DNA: TGTGCCAGCAGGAAACTAGGGACATCGGACACCGGGGAGCTGTTTTTT. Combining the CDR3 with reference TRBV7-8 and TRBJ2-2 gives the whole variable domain GAGVSQSPRYKVAKRGQDVALRCDPISGHVSLFWYQQALGQGPEFLTYFQNEAQLDKSGLPSDRFFAERPEGSVSTLKIQRTQQEDSAVYLCASRKLGTSDTGELFFGEGSRLTVL.

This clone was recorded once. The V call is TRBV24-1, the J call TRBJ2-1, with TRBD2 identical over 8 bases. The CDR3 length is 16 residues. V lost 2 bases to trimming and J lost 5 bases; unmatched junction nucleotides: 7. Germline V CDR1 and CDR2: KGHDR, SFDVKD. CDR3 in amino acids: CATSDSRTSRNNEQFF. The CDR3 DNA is TGTGCCACCAGTGATTCCAGGACTAGCCGGAACAATGAGCAGTTCTTC.

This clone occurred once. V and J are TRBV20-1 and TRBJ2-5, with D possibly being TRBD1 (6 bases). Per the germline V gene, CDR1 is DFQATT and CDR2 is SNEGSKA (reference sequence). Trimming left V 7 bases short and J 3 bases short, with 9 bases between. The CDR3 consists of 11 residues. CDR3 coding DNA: TGCAGTGGACAGGTGAAAGAGACCCAGTACTTC. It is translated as CSGQVKETQYF.

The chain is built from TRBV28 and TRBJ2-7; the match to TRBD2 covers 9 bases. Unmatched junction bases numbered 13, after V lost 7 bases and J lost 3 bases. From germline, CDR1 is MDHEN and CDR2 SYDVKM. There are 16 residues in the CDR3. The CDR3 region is CASTIGGSGRFYEQYF. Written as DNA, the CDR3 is TGTGCCAGCACCATTGGAGGAAGCGGGAGGTTCTACGAGCAGTACTTC.

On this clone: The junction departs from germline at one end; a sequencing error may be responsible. The CDR3 spells CASSLEGQPNTGELFF. DNA of the CDR3: TGTGCTAGCAGCTTAGAGGGACAGCCGAACACCGGGGAGCTGTTTTTT. The chain is built from TRBV7-7 and TRBJ2-2; 7 nucleotides match TRBD1. This CDR3 is built from 16 residues. Germline loops: CDR1 SSHAT, CDR2 FNYEAQ (reference sequence).

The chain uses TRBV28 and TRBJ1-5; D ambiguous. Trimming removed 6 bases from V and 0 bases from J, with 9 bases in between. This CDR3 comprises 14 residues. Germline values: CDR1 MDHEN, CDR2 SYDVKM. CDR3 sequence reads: CASRPRPSNQPQHF. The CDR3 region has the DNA TGTGCCAGCAGGCCTAGGCCTAGCAATCAGCCCCAGCATTTT.

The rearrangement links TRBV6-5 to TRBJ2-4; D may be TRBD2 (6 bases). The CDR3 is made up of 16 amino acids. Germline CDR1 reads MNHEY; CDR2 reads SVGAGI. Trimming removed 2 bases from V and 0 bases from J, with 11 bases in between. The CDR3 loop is CASSYAGTLAKNIQYF. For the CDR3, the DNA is TGTGCCAGCAGTTACGCAGGGACTTTAGCCAAAAACATTCAGTACTTC.

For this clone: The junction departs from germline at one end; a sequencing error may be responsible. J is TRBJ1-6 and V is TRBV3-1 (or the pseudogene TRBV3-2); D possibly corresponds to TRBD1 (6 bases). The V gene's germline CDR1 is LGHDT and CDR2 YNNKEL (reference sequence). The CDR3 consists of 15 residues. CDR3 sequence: CASSHQRGHNSPLHF. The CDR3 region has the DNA TGTGCCAGTAGCCACCAGCGGGGGCACAATTCACCCCTCCACTTT.

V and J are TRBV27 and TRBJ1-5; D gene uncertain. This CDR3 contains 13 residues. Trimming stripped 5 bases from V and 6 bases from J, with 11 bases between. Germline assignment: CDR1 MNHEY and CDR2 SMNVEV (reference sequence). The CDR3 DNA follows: TGTGCCAGCAGTCTAGTCGGTTTTCAGCCCCAGCATTTT. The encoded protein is CASSLVGFQPQHF.

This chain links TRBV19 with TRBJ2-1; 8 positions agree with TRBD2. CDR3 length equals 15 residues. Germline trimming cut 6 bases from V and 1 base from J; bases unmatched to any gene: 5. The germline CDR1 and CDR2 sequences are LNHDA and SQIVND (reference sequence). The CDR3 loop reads CASRSGSRSYNEQFF. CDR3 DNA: TGTGCCAGTAGAAGCGGGAGTAGGTCCTACAATGAGCAGTTCTTC.

For the CDR3, the DNA is TGTGCCAGCAGCTCTGGGGCCTATTTAACAGATACGCAGTATTTT. As protein: CASSSGAYLTDTQYF. The V and J genes are TRBV7-3 and TRBJ2-3; a possible D gene is TRBD1 (5 bases). CDR3 size: 15 residues. The V and J ends lost 4 bases and 3 bases respectively, with 14 bases between them. In germline, CDR1 is SGHTA, CDR2 FQGTGA.

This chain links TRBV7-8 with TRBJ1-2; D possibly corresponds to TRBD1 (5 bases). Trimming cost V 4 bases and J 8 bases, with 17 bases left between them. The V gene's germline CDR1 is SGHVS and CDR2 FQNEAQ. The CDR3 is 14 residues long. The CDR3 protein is CASSSRALGGGYTF. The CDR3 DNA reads TGTGCCAGCAGCTCCCGGGCCCTCGGGGGGGGCTACACCTTC.

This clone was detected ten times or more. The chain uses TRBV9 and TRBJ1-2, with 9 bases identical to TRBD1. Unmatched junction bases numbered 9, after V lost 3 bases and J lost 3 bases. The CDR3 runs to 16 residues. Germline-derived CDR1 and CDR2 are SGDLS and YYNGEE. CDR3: CASSASGTGWDYGYTF. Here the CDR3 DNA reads TGTGCCAGCAGCGCATCCGGGACAGGGTGGGACTATGGCTACACCTTC.

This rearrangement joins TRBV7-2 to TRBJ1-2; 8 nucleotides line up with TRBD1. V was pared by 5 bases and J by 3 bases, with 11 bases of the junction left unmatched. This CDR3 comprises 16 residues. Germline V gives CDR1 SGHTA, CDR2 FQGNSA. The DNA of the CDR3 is TGTGCCAGCAGCCCTCAGGGGGCTGGGACAGACTATGGCTACACCTTC. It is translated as CASSPQGAGTDYGYTF.

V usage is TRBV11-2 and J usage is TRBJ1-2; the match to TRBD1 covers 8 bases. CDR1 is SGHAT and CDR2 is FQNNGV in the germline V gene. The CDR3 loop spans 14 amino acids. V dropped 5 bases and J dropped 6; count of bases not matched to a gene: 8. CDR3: CASSAYRGFDGYTF. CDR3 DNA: TGTGCCAGCAGCGCATACAGGGGGTTTGATGGCTACACCTTC.

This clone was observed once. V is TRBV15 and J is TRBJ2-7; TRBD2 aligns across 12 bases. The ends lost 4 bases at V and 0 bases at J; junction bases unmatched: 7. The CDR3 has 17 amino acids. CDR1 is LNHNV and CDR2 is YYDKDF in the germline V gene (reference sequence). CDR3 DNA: TGTGCCACCAGCACCGGGACTAGCGGGTGGAGCTCCTACGAGCAGTACTTC. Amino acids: CATSTGTSGWSSYEQYF.

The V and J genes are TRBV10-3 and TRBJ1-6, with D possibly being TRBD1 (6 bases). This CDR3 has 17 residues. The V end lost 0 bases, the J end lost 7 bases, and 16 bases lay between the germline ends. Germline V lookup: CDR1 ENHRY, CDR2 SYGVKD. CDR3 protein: CAISESNKWTANSPLHF. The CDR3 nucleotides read TGTGCCATCAGTGAGTCGAATAAATGGACAGCGAATTCACCCCTCCACTTT.

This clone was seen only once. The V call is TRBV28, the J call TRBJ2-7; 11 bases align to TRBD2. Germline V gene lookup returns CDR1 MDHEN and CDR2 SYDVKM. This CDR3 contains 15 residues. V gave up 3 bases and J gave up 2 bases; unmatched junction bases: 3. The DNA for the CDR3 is TGTGCCAGCAGTTTTAGCGGGAGGGCCCCCTACGAGCAGTACTTC. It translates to CASSFSGRAPYEQYF.

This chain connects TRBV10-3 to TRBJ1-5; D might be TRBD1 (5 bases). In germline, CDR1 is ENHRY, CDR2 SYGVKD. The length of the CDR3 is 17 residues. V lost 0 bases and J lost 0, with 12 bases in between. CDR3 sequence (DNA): TGTGCCATCAGTGAGTCTACAGGAGTTTATAGCAATCAGCCCCAGCATTTT. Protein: CAISESTGVYSNQPQHF.

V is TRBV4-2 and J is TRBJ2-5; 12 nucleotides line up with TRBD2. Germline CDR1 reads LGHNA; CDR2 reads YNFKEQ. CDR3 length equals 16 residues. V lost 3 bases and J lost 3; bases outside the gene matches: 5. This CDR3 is CASSHPSGRGKETQYF. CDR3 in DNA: TGTGCCAGCAGCCATCCTAGCGGGAGGGGAAAAGAGACCCAGTACTTC.

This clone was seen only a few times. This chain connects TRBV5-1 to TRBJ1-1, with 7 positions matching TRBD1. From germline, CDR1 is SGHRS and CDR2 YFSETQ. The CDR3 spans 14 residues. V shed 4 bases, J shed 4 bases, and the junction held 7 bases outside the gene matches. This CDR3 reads CASSGDRVGTEAFF. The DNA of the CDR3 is TGCGCCAGCAGCGGTGACAGGGTCGGCACTGAAGCTTTCTTT.

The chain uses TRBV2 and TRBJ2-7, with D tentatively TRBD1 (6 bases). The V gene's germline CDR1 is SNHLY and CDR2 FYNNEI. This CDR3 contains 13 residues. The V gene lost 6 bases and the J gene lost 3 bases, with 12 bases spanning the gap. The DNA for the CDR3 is TGTGCCAGCAGAAGAAGGACAGTCTACGAGCAGTACTTC. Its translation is CASRRRTVYEQYF.

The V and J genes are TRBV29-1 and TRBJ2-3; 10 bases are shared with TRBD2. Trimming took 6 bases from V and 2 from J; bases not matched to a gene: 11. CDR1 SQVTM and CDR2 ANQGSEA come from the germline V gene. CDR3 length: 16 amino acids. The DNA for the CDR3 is TGCAGCGTCGACCCCCCGGGACTAGCGAACACAGATACGCAGTATTTT. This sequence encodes CSVDPPGLANTDTQYF.